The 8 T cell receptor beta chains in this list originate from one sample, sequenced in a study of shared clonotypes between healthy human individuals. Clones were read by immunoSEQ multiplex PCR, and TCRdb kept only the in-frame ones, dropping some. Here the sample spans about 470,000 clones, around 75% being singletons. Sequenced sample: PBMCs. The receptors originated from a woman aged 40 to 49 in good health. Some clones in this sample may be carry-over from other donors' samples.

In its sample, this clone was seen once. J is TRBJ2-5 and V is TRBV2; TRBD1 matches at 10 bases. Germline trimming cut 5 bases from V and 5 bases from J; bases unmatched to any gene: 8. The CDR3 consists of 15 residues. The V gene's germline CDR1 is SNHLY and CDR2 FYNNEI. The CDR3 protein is CASSSGTGVRETQYF. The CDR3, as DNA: TGTGCCAGCAGTTCCGGGACAGGGGTCCGGGAGACCCAGTACTTC.

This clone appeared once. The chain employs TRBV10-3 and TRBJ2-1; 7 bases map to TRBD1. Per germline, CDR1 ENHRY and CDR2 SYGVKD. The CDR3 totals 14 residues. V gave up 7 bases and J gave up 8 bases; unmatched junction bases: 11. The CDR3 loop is CAITEGGAAYEQFF. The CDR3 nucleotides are TGTGCCATCACCGAAGGGGGCGCGGCCTATGAGCAGTTCTTC.

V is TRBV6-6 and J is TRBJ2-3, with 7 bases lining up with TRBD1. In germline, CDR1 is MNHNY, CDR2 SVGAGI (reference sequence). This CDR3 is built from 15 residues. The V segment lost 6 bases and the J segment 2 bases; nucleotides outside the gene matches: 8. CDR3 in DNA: TGTGCCAGCAGCGCCGGGACAGCCTACACAGATACGCAGTATTTT. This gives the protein CASSAGTAYTDTQYF.

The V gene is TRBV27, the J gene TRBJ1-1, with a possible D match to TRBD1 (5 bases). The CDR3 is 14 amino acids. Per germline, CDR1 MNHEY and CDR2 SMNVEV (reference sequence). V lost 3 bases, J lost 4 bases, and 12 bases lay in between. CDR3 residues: CASSLLGRGTEAFF. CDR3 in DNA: TGTGCCAGCAGTTTGTTGGGGCGGGGCACTGAAGCTTTCTTT.

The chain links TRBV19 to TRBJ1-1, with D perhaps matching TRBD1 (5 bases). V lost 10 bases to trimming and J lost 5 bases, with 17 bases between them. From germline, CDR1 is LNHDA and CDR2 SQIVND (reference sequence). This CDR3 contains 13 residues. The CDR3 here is CATTLPGETEAFF. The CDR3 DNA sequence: TGTGCCACCACCTTGCCGGGGGAAACTGAAGCTTTCTTT.

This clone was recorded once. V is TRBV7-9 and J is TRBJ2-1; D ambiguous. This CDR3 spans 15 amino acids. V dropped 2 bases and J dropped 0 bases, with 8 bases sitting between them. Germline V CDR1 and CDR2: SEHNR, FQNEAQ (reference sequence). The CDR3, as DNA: TGTGCCAGCAGCTTAAAGGGAAGCTCCTACAATGAGCAGTTCTTC. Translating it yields CASSLKGSSYNEQFF.

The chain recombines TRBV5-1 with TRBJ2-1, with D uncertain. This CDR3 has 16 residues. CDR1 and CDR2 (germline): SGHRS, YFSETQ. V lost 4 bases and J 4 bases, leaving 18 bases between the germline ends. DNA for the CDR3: TGCGCCAGCAGCATGGACCAATTTGTGGATTACAATGAGCAGTTCTTC. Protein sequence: CASSMDQFVDYNEQFF.

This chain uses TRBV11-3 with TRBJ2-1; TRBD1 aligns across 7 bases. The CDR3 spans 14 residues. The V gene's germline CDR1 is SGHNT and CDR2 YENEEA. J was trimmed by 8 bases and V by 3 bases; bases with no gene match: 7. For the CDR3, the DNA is TGTGCCAGCAGCTTCGGACAGGATACCCATGAGCAGTTCTTC. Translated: CASSFGQDTHEQFF.